This T cell receptor beta chain was sequenced in a study of CD8+ T cells in alopecia areata. Study-wide points: Normal scalp showed lower clonality than lesional scalp, especially alopecia totalis/universalis.

This clone was observed once. Its antigen is undetermined. The authors extracted RNA and reverse transcribed it into cDNA as the sequencing template. TCRdb keeps only in-frame clones here, not all; method: immunoSEQ multiplex PCR. The data contain around 190,000 clones, more than 50% of them seen just once; the ten biggest clones take up about 5.3%. Germline V lookup: CDR1 MNHNS, CDR2 SASEGT. The V and J ends lost 6 bases and 10 bases, in that order; junction bases with no gene match: 7. The CDR3 totals 15 residues. V gene TRBV6-1 combines with J gene TRBJ2-1, with 15 positions matching TRBD2. The origin of this receptor is a human donor in good health. Material: CD8+ T cells sorted from blood. CDR3 in DNA: TGTGCCAGCAGCCCCCGCGGGACTAGCGGGGGGGAGCAGTTCTTC. Residues: CASSPRGTSGGEQFF.